Presented here are 25 T cell receptor beta chains from one specimen sequenced in a study of cytomegalovirus exposure and HLA in healthy donors. The study ran its PCR with 60 Vbeta and 13 Jbeta primers. Method: immunoSEQ multiplex PCR; TCRdb's copy keeps in-frame clones and lacks some. The table lists approximately 170,000 clones, roughly 85% of them singletons. The material sequenced was PBMCs. The receptor set was obtained from a boy younger than 10 in good health and CMV-seronegative.

This clone was counted a few times. V gene TRBV4-2 combines with J gene TRBJ2-7; 9 bases are a match to TRBD2. CDR1 is LGHNA, CDR2 YNFKEQ, per germline. V shed 0 bases, J shed 7 bases, and the junction held 10 bases outside the gene matches. CDR3 length equals 16 residues. CDR3 in amino acids: CASSQDAGGPSGEQYF. The DNA of the CDR3 is TGTGCCAGCAGCCAAGATGCGGGAGGGCCCTCGGGTGAGCAGTACTTC.

The V and J genes are TRBV9 and TRBJ2-3; 12 bases match TRBD2. This CDR3 has 17 residues. Germline lookup yields CDR1 SGDLS and CDR2 YYNGEE. J lost 5 bases, V lost 4 bases, and 11 bases had no gene match. CDR3 in amino acids: CASSITASGGAIDTQYF. The CDR3 DNA reads TGTGCCAGCAGCATAACCGCTAGCGGGGGGGCCATAGATACGCAGTATTTT.

This rearrangement joins TRBV2 to TRBJ1-2; 8 nucleotides line up with TRBD1. The CDR3 is 15 residues long. The V segment lost 4 bases and the J segment 4 bases; nucleotides outside the gene matches: 8. The germline CDR1 and CDR2 sequences are SNHLY and FYNNEI. Written as DNA, the CDR3 is TGTGCCAGCAGTGCTTGGACAGGGCGGGCCTATGGCTACACCTTC. It codes for CASSAWTGRAYGYTF.

This clone was picked up a small number of times. For the CDR3, the DNA is TGTGCCAGCAGTAATCCGACTAGCGGGAGGCCCTTGGAGCAGTACTTC. Encoded protein: CASSNPTSGRPLEQYF. The chain joins TRBV5-4 to TRBJ2-7; 13 bases map to TRBD2. Losses at the gene ends were 5 bases for V and 7 bases for J; bases not matched to a gene: 12. This CDR3 comprises 16 residues. Germline V lookup: CDR1 SGHNT, CDR2 YYREEE (reference sequence). The entire variable domain, with the rest obtained from reference TRBV5-4 and TRBJ2-7, is as follows: ETGVTQSPTHLIKTRGQQVTLRCSSQSGHNTVSWYQQALGQGPQFIFQYYREEENGRGNFPPRFSGLQFPNYSSELNVNALELDDSALYLCASSNPTSGRPLEQYFGPGTRLTVT.

The V call is TRBV28, the J call TRBJ2-7; possible D gene TRBD1, 5 bases. With 7 bases removed from V and 7 bases from J, the gap between germline ends came to 11 bases. The CDR3 contains 11 residues. Per the germline V gene, CDR1 is MDHEN and CDR2 is SYDVKM. CDR3 sequence: CASTFKGEQYF. The CDR3 nucleotides read TGTGCCAGCACCTTTAAGGGGGAGCAGTACTTC.

The J gene is TRBJ2-1, the V gene TRBV6-5, with TRBD1 identical over 9 bases. The germline V gene has CDR1 MNHEY and CDR2 SVGAGI. V was pared by 8 bases and J by 1 base, with 0 bases of the junction left unmatched. The CDR3 sequence is 13 residues long. The CDR3 sequence is CASGQGSYNEQFF. The CDR3 coding sequence is TGTGCCAGCGGACAGGGGTCCTACAATGAGCAGTTCTTC.

This clone turned up a few times. The chain has TRBV6-5 and TRBJ2-1; D is undetermined. This CDR3 has 14 amino acids. The V gene lost 3 bases and the J gene lost 0 bases, with 6 bases spanning the gap. From germline, CDR1 is MNHEY and CDR2 SVGAGI. The CDR3 coding sequence is TGTGCCAGCAGTTATACGAGCTCCTACAATGAGCAGTTCTTC. Translating it yields CASSYTSSYNEQFF.

V is TRBV28 and J is TRBJ2-5, with unresolved D. Germline V gene data show CDR1 as MDHEN and CDR2 as SYDVKM. The length of the CDR3 is 15 residues. Trimming removed 1 base from V and 5 bases from J, with 14 bases in between. The CDR3 protein is CASSLSVTGRETQYF. DNA for the CDR3: TGTGCCAGCAGTTTATCAGTGACGGGTCGGGAGACCCAGTACTTC.

The genes are TRBV18 and TRBJ2-2; weak D call: TRBD2 (6 bases). The V and J ends lost 3 bases and 5 bases respectively, with 13 bases between them. The CDR3 totals 15 residues. The germline V gene encodes CDR1 KGHSH and CDR2 LQKENI. The CDR3 loop reads CASSPRYSGTGELFF. The CDR3 nucleotides are TGTGCCAGCTCACCCCGTTATAGCGGAACCGGGGAGCTGTTTTTT.

This clone was recorded only once. V gene TRBV9 combines with J gene TRBJ2-1; 10 positions agree with TRBD2. The CDR3 is 19 amino acids. Germline V CDR1 and CDR2: SGDLS, YYNGEE. The J segment lost 0 bases and the V segment lost 0 bases, leaving 9 bases of the junction unmatched. The CDR3 sequence is CASSVGIAGGGSSYNEQFF. Written as DNA, the CDR3 is TGTGCCAGCAGCGTAGGGATAGCGGGGGGAGGAAGCTCCTACAATGAGCAGTTCTTC.

In its sample, this clone was seen a few times. The chain joins TRBV27 to TRBJ2-3; 9 bases fit TRBD2. Losses at the gene ends were 6 bases for V and 7 bases for J; bases not matched to a gene: 17. There are 17 residues in the CDR3. Germline V gives CDR1 MNHEY, CDR2 SMNVEV (reference sequence). The CDR3, as DNA: TGTGCCAGCAGATGGAGGACTAGCGATTCCCTCACTTATACGCAGTATTTT. Encoded protein: CASRWRTSDSLTYTQYF.

The gene calls are TRBV19 and TRBJ2-5, with a tentative D call TRBD1 (5 bases). This CDR3 is 14 amino acids long. Per germline, CDR1 LNHDA and CDR2 SQIVND (reference sequence). In DNA, the CDR3 is TGTGCGCCCCCGCCACTTCCCAGGGAAGAGACCCAGTACTTC. Its protein is CAPPPLPREETQYF.

This chain joins TRBV30 and TRBJ1-2; D unclear. CDR1 is GTSNPN, CDR2 SVGIG, per germline (reference sequence). Trimming took 1 base from V and 5 from J, leaving 14 bases between them. There are 14 residues in the CDR3. This chain's CDR3 is CAWSGTRGGYGYTF. CDR3 DNA sequence: TGTGCCTGGAGTGGGACCCGGGGAGGGTATGGCTACACCTTC.

This sequence joins TRBV15 and TRBJ2-2; no clear D gene. The CDR3 has 15 residues. The germline gives CDR1 LNHNV, CDR2 YYDKDF (reference sequence). V lost 3 bases and J 13 bases, leaving 21 bases between the germline ends. The CDR3 bases are TGTGCCACCAGCAGTCACCTATACGCCCCCGAAATGCTGTTTTTT. It codes for CATSSHLYAPEMLFF.

Comments on this clone: One junction end does not reproduce the germline sequence, and a read error may be involved. The chain carries TRBV7-9 and TRBJ1-2; weak D call: TRBD1 (6 bases). The CDR3 runs to 12 residues. CDR1 is SEHNR and CDR2 is FQNEAQ in the germline V gene (reference sequence). The CDR3 is CSSRGHNYGYTF. In nucleotides, the CDR3 is TGTTCCAGCAGGGGCCACAACTATGGCTACACCTTC.

The genes are TRBV11-2 and TRBJ2-3; no clear D gene. V lost 2 bases and J 2 bases, leaving 8 bases between the germline ends. Per the germline V gene, CDR1 is SGHAT and CDR2 is FQNNGV. The CDR3 extends over 14 amino acids. CDR3 in amino acids: CASSLYPVTDTQYF. The CDR3 DNA is TGTGCCAGCAGCTTATATCCCGTCACAGATACGCAGTATTTT.

CDR3 loop: CASKGSGETQYF. CDR3 sequence (DNA): TGTGCCAGCAAGGGTAGCGGGGAGACCCAGTACTTC. The gene calls are TRBV6-5 and TRBJ2-5; 7 positions match TRBD2. The length of the CDR3 is 12 residues. The junction had 4 bases not matched to a gene; V was cut back by 7 bases and J by 5 bases. Germline V gives CDR1 MNHEY, CDR2 SVGAGI.

The chain joins TRBV29-1 to TRBJ1-4, with 8 bases identical to TRBD1. Looked up from germline, CDR1 is SQVTM and CDR2 is ANQGSEA. The CDR3 consists of 15 residues. V was pared by 7 bases and J by 8 bases, with 15 bases of the junction left unmatched. CDR3 in amino acids: CSAARGAGGLEKLFF. CDR3 coding DNA: TGCAGCGCCGCACGGGGGGCAGGGGGCTTGGAAAAACTGTTTTTT.

The chain recombines TRBV28 with TRBJ2-7; tentatively, D is TRBD2 (6 bases). Germline CDR1 reads MDHEN; CDR2 reads SYDVKM. Trimming removed 2 bases at V and 7 bases at J, with 24 bases between. This CDR3 contains 17 residues. In DNA, the CDR3 is TGTGCCAGCAGTTTAGCGCCCCGGGGGACGGCTGAAGGAGAGCAGTACTTC. Translated: CASSLAPRGTAEGEQYF.

The rearrangement links TRBV28 to TRBJ1-1; D gene unclear. Trimming pared 0 bases from V and 10 bases from J, leaving 9 bases between. The germline gives CDR1 MDHEN, CDR2 SYDVKM. CDR3 length: 12 residues. CDR3 DNA sequence: TGTGCCAGCAGTTTATGGCCGGAGGGAGCTTTCTTT. The encoded protein is CASSLWPEGAFF.

This chain joins TRBV6-5 and TRBJ2-5; TRBD2 matches 7 bases. Germline trimming cut 4 bases from V and 5 bases from J; bases unmatched to any gene: 7. CDR1 and CDR2 from the germline V gene are MNHEY and SVGAGI. The CDR3 has 14 residues. The CDR3 DNA follows: TGTGCCAGCAGTTCACTAGCGAGTGTGGAGACCCAGTACTTC. This codes for CASSSLASVETQYF.

This chain uses TRBV19 with TRBJ1-1; 7 bases fit TRBD1. After removal of 5 bases from V and 1 base from J, the junction contained 4 bases not matched to a gene. Germline V gene sequence: CDR1 LNHDA, CDR2 SQIVND (reference sequence). This CDR3 has 14 amino acids. CDR3 protein: CASSVNRGNTEAFF. CDR3 nucleotides: TGTGCCAGTAGTGTGAACAGGGGGAACACTGAAGCTTTCTTT.

The V gene is TRBV7-9, the J gene TRBJ1-1; D unclear. This CDR3 comprises 14 residues. V was trimmed by 2 bases and J by 1 base, leaving 8 bases between them. Per the germline V gene, CDR1 is SEHNR and CDR2 is FQNEAQ (reference sequence). The CDR3 spells CASSLTRPNTEAFF. The CDR3 DNA sequence: TGTGCCAGCAGCTTAACGAGGCCGAACACTGAAGCTTTCTTT.

The gene calls are TRBV29-1 and TRBJ1-1; D is unclear. V shed 4 bases and J shed 2 bases, with 11 bases lying between them. The CDR3 spans 13 residues. Germline loops: CDR1 SQVTM, CDR2 ANQGSEA. The CDR3 here is CSVVGRANTEAFF. DNA of the CDR3: TGCAGCGTTGTGGGCAGAGCAAACACTGAAGCTTTCTTT. The whole variable domain, remainder taken from reference TRBV29-1 and TRBJ1-1, is SAVISQKPSRDICQRGTSLTIQCQVDSQVTMMFWYRQQPGQSLTLIATANQGSEATYESGFVIDKFPISRPNLTFSTLTVSNMSPEDSSIYLCSVVGRANTEAFFGQGTRLTVV.

This rearrangement joins TRBV9 to TRBJ1-6; D remains ambiguous. Germline loops: CDR1 SGDLS, CDR2 YYNGEE. The CDR3 runs 14 residues. V lost 0 bases and J 5 bases, leaving 6 bases between the germline ends. The CDR3 spells CASSVAGNNSPLHF. The DNA of the CDR3 is TGTGCCAGCAGCGTAGCCGGGAATAATTCACCCCTCCACTTT.